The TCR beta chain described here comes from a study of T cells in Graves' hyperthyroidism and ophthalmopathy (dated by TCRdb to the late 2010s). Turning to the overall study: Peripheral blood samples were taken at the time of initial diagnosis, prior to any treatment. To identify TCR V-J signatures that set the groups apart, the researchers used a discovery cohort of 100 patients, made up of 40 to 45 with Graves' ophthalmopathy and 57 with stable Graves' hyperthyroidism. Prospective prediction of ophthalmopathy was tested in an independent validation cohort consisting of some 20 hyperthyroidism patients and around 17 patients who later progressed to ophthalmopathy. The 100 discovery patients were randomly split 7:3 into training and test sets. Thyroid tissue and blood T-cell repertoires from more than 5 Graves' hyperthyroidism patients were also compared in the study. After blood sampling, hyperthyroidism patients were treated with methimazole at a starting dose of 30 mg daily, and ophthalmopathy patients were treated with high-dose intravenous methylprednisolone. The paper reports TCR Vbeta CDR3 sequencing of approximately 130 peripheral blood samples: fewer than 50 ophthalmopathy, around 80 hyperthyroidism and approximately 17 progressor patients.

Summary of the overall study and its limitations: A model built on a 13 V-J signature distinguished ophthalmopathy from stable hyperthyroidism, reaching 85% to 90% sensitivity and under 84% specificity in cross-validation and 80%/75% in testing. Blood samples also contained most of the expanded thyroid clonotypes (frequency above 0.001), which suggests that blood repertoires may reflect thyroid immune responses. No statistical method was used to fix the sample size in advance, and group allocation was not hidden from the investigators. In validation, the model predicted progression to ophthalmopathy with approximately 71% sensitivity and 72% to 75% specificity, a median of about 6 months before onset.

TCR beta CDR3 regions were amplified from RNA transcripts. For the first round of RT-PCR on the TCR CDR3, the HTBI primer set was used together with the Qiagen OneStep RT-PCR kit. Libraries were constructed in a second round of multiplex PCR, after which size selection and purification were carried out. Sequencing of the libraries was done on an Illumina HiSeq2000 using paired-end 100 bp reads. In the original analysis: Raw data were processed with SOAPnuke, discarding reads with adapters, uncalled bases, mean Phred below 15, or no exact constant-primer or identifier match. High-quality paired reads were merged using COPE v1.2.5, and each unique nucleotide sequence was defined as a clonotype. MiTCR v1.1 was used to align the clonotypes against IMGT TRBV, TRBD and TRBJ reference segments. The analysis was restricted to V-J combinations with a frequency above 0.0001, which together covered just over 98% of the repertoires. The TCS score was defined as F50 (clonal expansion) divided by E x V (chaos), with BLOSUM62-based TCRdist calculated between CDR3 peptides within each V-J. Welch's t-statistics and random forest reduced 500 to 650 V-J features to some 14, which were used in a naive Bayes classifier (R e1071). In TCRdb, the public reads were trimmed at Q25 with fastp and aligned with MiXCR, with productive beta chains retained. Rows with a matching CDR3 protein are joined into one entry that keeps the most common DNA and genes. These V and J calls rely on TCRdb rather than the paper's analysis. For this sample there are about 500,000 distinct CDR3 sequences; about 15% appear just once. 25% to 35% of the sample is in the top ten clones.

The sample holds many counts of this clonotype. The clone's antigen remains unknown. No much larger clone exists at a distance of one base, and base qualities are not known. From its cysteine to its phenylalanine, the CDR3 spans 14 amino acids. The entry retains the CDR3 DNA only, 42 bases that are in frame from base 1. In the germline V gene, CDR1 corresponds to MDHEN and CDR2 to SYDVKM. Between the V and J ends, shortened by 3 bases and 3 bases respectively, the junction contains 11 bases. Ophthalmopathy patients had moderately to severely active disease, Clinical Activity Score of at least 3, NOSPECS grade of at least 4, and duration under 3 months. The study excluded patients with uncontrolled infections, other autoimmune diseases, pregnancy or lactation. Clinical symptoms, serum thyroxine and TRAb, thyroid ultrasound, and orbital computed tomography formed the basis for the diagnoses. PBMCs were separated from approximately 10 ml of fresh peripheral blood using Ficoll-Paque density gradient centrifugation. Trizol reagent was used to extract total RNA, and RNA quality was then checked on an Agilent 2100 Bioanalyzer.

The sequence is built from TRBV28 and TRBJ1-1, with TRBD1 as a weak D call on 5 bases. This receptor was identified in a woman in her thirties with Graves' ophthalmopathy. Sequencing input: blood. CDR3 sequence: CASSLGRADTEAFF. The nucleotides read TGTGCCAGCAGTTTGGGCAGGGCGGACACTGAAGCTTTCTTT.